Listed below are T cell receptor beta chains from one sample, sequenced in a study of identical twins. TCRdb fed the 5' RACE reads into MiXCR, producing one record per CDR3 protein. The sample shows 200,000 to 250,000 distinct CDR3 sequences, under 12% of them seen only once. Material: memory T cells sorted from blood. The receptors were gathered from a man aged 45-65 years in good health. Each CDR3 is given with its conserved first and last residue. D genes are given only for firm matches. Size is omitted from some rows. Given values are once, few, many or a class for expanded clones.

CDR3 DNA: TGTGCCAGCAGCTTAGGTCGGACAGGTGGGATTCAGTTCTTC
CDR3 protein: CASSLGRTGGIQFF
D gene: TRBD1
J gene: TRBJ2-1
clone size: many
V gene: TRBV7-8

CDR3 DNA: TGTGCCAGCAGCTTACCGACAGGGATCGACGGGGAGCTGTTTTTT
CDR3 protein: CASSLPTGIDGELFF
D gene: TRBD1
J gene: TRBJ2-2
clone size: many
V gene: TRBV3-1

CDR3 DNA: TGTGCCAGCAGCTTAGAAGGGTTTTACAATCAGCCCCAGCATTTT
CDR3 protein: CASSLEGFYNQPQHF
D gene: NA
J gene: TRBJ1-5
clone size: few
V gene: TRBV7-2

CDR3 DNA: TGCGCCAGCAGCCAAGTGGGACAGGGTAATGAAAAACTGTTTTTT
CDR3 protein: CASSQVGQGNEKLFF
D gene: TRBD1
J gene: TRBJ1-4
clone size: many
V gene: TRBV4-1

CDR3 DNA: TGTGCCAGCAGCTTGCCGACAGTACAAGAGACCCAGTACTTC
CDR3 protein: CASSLPTVQETQYF
D gene: NA
J gene: TRBJ2-5
clone size: NA
V gene: TRBV5-5

CDR3 DNA: TGTGCCAGCAGCGGGGGCCCGGTTAAAGAGACCCAGTACTTC
CDR3 protein: CASSGGPVKETQYF
D gene: NA
J gene: TRBJ2-5
clone size: many
V gene: TRBV7-2

CDR3 DNA: TGTGCCAGCAGCCCTGGGCAGGCCCTACAGGCCTCTGGGGCCAACGTCCTGACTTTC
CDR3 protein: CASSPGQALQASGANVLTF
D gene: NA
J gene: TRBJ2-6
clone size: NA
V gene: TRBV12-3/TRBV12-4

CDR3 DNA: TGTGCCAGCAGCTTAGCGGGGGCAACTGGAAACACCATATATTTT
CDR3 protein: CASSLAGATGNTIYF
D gene: NA
J gene: TRBJ1-3
clone size: NA
V gene: TRBV7-2

CDR3 DNA: TGTGCCAGCAGTGAGGGGAAGTTACTGAACACCGGGGAGCTGTTTTTT
CDR3 protein: CASSEGKLLNTGELFF
D gene: NA
J gene: TRBJ2-2
clone size: NA
V gene: TRBV2

CDR3 DNA: TGTGCCAGCAGCGTCGACAGGAACTATGGCTACACCTTC
CDR3 protein: CASSVDRNYGYTF
D gene: NA
J gene: TRBJ1-2
clone size: many
V gene: TRBV9

CDR3 DNA: TGTGCCAGCAGCCGGACTAGCGTCAATGAGCAGTTCTTC
CDR3 protein: CASSRTSVNEQFF
D gene: TRBD2
J gene: TRBJ2-1
clone size: many
V gene: TRBV3-1

CDR3 DNA: TGTGCCAGCAGACTCAGAAATGAGCAGTTCTTC
CDR3 protein: CASRLRNEQFF
D gene: NA
J gene: TRBJ2-1
clone size: many
V gene: TRBV12-3/TRBV12-4

CDR3 DNA: TGTGCCACCACCCTAGGACAGGGGACTGAAGCTTTCTTT
CDR3 protein: CATTLGQGTEAFF
D gene: TRBD1
J gene: TRBJ1-1
clone size: NA
V gene: TRBV15

CDR3 DNA: TGTGCCGTAAGGGACGGAAATCAGCCCCAGCATTTT
CDR3 protein: CAVRDGNQPQHF
D gene: NA
J gene: TRBJ1-5
clone size: few
V gene: TRBV12-3/TRBV12-4

CDR3 DNA: TGTGCCAGCAGTTTATTTAGCGCACGCCGAGAGACCCAGTACTTC
CDR3 protein: CASSLFSARRETQYF
D gene: NA
J gene: TRBJ2-5
clone size: many
V gene: TRBV6-5

CDR3 DNA: TGTGCCAGCAGCTTAGGTAGGGGGATTTCACCCCTCCACTTT
CDR3 protein: CASSLGRGISPLHF
D gene: NA
J gene: TRBJ1-6
clone size: NA
V gene: TRBV7-9

CDR3 DNA: TGTGCCAGCCGCGGGGGAGGGGGACCGACCTACGAGCAGTACTTC
CDR3 protein: CASRGGGGPTYEQYF
D gene: NA
J gene: TRBJ2-7
clone size: few
V gene: TRBV27

CDR3 DNA: TGTGCCAGCAGCTTAGTGGGACAGGGTACTTCACCCCTCCACTTT
CDR3 protein: CASSLVGQGTSPLHF
D gene: TRBD1
J gene: TRBJ1-6
clone size: NA
V gene: TRBV7-2

CDR3 DNA: TGCGCCAGCAGCTCGGGGACGACAGGGGGAGAGACCCAGTACTTC
CDR3 protein: CASSSGTTGGETQYF
D gene: TRBD1
J gene: TRBJ2-5
clone size: many
V gene: TRBV5-1

CDR3 DNA: TGTGCCAGCAGTTATGAGTACGAGCAGTACTTC
CDR3 protein: CASSYEYEQYF
D gene: NA
J gene: TRBJ2-7
clone size: few
V gene: TRBV28

CDR3 DNA: TGTGCCAGCAGCTTAGGCAGGAGTAGCAATCAGCCCCAGCATTTT
CDR3 protein: CASSLGRSSNQPQHF
D gene: NA
J gene: TRBJ1-5
clone size: many
V gene: TRBV7-2

CDR3 DNA: TGCAGCGTTTTTACAGGATCCTACGAGCAGTACTTC
CDR3 protein: CSVFTGSYEQYF
D gene: NA
J gene: TRBJ2-7
clone size: many
V gene: TRBV29-1

CDR3 DNA: TGTGCCAGCAGTAGGCGTAGTTTCGAGCAGTACTTC
CDR3 protein: CASSRRSFEQYF
D gene: NA
J gene: TRBJ2-7
clone size: many
V gene: TRBV28

CDR3 DNA: TGCGCCAGCAGCTCTGGAGTCCGAGACAATGAGCAGTTCTTC
CDR3 protein: CASSSGVRDNEQFF
D gene: NA
J gene: TRBJ2-1
clone size: few
V gene: TRBV5-1

CDR3 DNA: TGTGCCAGCAGCTTACGGGTTAGCGGGAGTCAAGAGACCCAGTACTTC
CDR3 protein: CASSLRVSGSQETQYF
D gene: TRBD2
J gene: TRBJ2-5
clone size: many
V gene: TRBV7-2

CDR3 DNA: TGTGCCAGCAGCTTAGTGCGACTAGCGGGAGTGAACGAGCAGTACTTC
CDR3 protein: CASSLVRLAGVNEQYF
D gene: TRBD2
J gene: TRBJ2-7
clone size: NA
V gene: TRBV7-8

CDR3 DNA: TGTGCCAGCAGTTACGGGGGAAGGAATTCACCCCTCCACTTT
CDR3 protein: CASSYGGRNSPLHF
D gene: NA
J gene: TRBJ1-6
clone size: many
V gene: TRBV6-5

CDR3 DNA: TGCGCCAGCAGCCAAGGGGGCGCCCCACTCTACGAGCAGTACTTC
CDR3 protein: CASSQGGAPLYEQYF
D gene: NA
J gene: TRBJ2-7
clone size: NA
V gene: TRBV4-1

CDR3 DNA: TGTGCCAGCAGCACACACGCCAGATTCAACACCGGGGAGCTGTTTTTT
CDR3 protein: CASSTHARFNTGELFF
D gene: NA
J gene: TRBJ2-2
clone size: many
V gene: TRBV7-8

CDR3 DNA: TGTGCCAGCAGTCCTAGACTAGGGAACCAAGAGACCCAGTACTTC
CDR3 protein: CASSPRLGNQETQYF
D gene: NA
J gene: TRBJ2-5
clone size: NA
V gene: TRBV27

CDR3 DNA: TGCAGTGCTAGAGATCCCCTGGCCACAGATACGCAGTATTTT
CDR3 protein: CSARDPLATDTQYF
D gene: NA
J gene: TRBJ2-3
clone size: few
V gene: TRBV20-1

CDR3 DNA: TGTGCCAGCAGTAGGACAGGGGCCGAAAACATTCAGTACTTC
CDR3 protein: CASSRTGAENIQYF
D gene: TRBD1
J gene: TRBJ2-4
clone size: many
V gene: TRBV28

CDR3 DNA: TGCAGTGCCCAGGGGTCCGGCTACGAGCAGTACTTC
CDR3 protein: CSAQGSGYEQYF
D gene: NA
J gene: TRBJ2-7
clone size: few
V gene: TRBV20-1

CDR3 DNA: TGTGCCAGCACCTACAGGGTAGGATCCTACAATGAGCAGTTCTTC
CDR3 protein: CASTYRVGSYNEQFF
D gene: NA
J gene: TRBJ2-1
clone size: many
V gene: TRBV6-2/TRBV6-3

CDR3 DNA: TGCGCCAGCAGCCAGTCCATCGATCAGCCCCAGCATTTT
CDR3 protein: CASSQSIDQPQHF
D gene: NA
J gene: TRBJ1-5
clone size: many
V gene: TRBV4-1

CDR3 DNA: TGTGCCAGCAGTTTAGACAGGGAAAATGAGCAGTTCTTC
CDR3 protein: CASSLDRENEQFF
D gene: TRBD1
J gene: TRBJ2-1
clone size: few
V gene: TRBV28

CDR3 DNA: TGCGCCAGCAGCCAGGACCGCTCCACAGATACGCAGTATTTT
CDR3 protein: CASSQDRSTDTQYF
D gene: NA
J gene: TRBJ2-3
clone size: few
V gene: TRBV4-3

CDR3 DNA: TGTGCAAGCCAGTATGGGGTCAATGAGCAGTTCTTC
CDR3 protein: CASQYGVNEQFF
D gene: NA
J gene: TRBJ2-1
clone size: NA
V gene: TRBV7-2

CDR3 DNA: TGCGCCAGCAGCCACTCCGGACAGAACATTCAGTACTTC
CDR3 protein: CASSHSGQNIQYF
D gene: NA
J gene: TRBJ2-4
clone size: many
V gene: TRBV4-3

CDR3 DNA: TGTGCCAGCTCACCTGAGGGGTTGAGCAATCAGCCCCAGCATTTT
CDR3 protein: CASSPEGLSNQPQHF
D gene: NA
J gene: TRBJ1-5
clone size: many
V gene: TRBV18

CDR3 DNA: TGTGCCAGCAGCCAACAACTCTCCCCAGATACGCAGTATTTT
CDR3 protein: CASSQQLSPDTQYF
D gene: NA
J gene: TRBJ2-3
clone size: few
V gene: TRBV11-2

CDR3 DNA: TGTGCCAGCAGCTTAGGACAGGGGAAGTACAATGAGCAGTTCTTC
CDR3 protein: CASSLGQGKYNEQFF
D gene: TRBD1
J gene: TRBJ2-1
clone size: many
V gene: TRBV7-2

CDR3 DNA: TGTGCCAGCAGTGATACCAGGGGGGCCTCTGGGGCCAACGTCCTGACTTTC
CDR3 protein: CASSDTRGASGANVLTF
D gene: NA
J gene: TRBJ2-6
clone size: NA
V gene: TRBV6-1

CDR3 DNA: TGTGCCAGCAGCCAGGGGGGAGTGAACACCGGGGAGCTGTTTTTT
CDR3 protein: CASSQGGVNTGELFF
D gene: NA
J gene: TRBJ2-2
clone size: many
V gene: TRBV4-2

CDR3 DNA: TGTGCCAGCAGCTTGTCAAATCGGGCGGGGGCCAACGTCCTGACTTTC
CDR3 protein: CASSLSNRAGANVLTF
D gene: NA
J gene: TRBJ2-6
clone size: few
V gene: TRBV5-5

CDR3 DNA: TGCAGTGCTAGAGTGTCCGGGACTGGCGAGCAGTACTTC
CDR3 protein: CSARVSGTGEQYF
D gene: NA
J gene: TRBJ2-7
clone size: few
V gene: TRBV20-1

CDR3 DNA: TGTGCCACCAGTGATTCTTACACGAAAAACGAGCAGTACTTC
CDR3 protein: CATSDSYTKNEQYF
D gene: NA
J gene: TRBJ2-7
clone size: few
V gene: TRBV24-1

CDR3 DNA: TGTGCCAGCAGCCCAGGGGGGACTCAGTACGAGCAGTACTTC
CDR3 protein: CASSPGGTQYEQYF
D gene: NA
J gene: TRBJ2-7
clone size: NA
V gene: TRBV7-2

CDR3 DNA: TGCGCCAGCAGCCACTCCTCCGGGGCCGATTACGAGCAGTACTTC
CDR3 protein: CASSHSSGADYEQYF
D gene: NA
J gene: TRBJ2-7
clone size: many
V gene: TRBV4-3

CDR3 DNA: TGTGCCAGCAGCTTCGAACAGGGACCCTACAATGAGCAGTTCTTC
CDR3 protein: CASSFEQGPYNEQFF
D gene: NA
J gene: TRBJ2-1
clone size: many
V gene: TRBV11-1

CDR3 DNA: TGTGCCTGGAGTATAACCGAGAACACTGAAGCTTTCTTT
CDR3 protein: CAWSITENTEAFF
D gene: NA
J gene: TRBJ1-1
clone size: NA
V gene: TRBV30

CDR3 DNA: TGCAGTGCTAGAGATACCAGGACAGCCTACGAGCAGTACTTC
CDR3 protein: CSARDTRTAYEQYF
D gene: NA
J gene: TRBJ2-7
clone size: many
V gene: TRBV20-1

CDR3 DNA: TGTGCCAGCAGCTTGGCCGGGGTTCCGGGGTCGGAGACCCAGTACTTC
CDR3 protein: CASSLAGVPGSETQYF
D gene: NA
J gene: TRBJ2-5
clone size: once
V gene: TRBV5-4